This T cell receptor beta chain was profiled in a study of CXCR3-negative and CXCR3-positive naive CD8 T cells. Researchers prepared the TRB cDNA libraries using 5' RACE with UMI labels. TCRdb re-called the 5' RACE reads and shows each CDR3 protein once, DNA omitted. This listing includes some 130,000 distinct CDR3 sequences. The study's findings and limits: Naive CXCR3-positive and CXCR3-negative cells shared similar TRBV-TRBJ usage, unlike memory cells. Both naive subsets carried similar amounts of surface CD5, so TCR strength was inferred from TRB CDR3 properties. After cryopreservation, expression of CXCR3 was partially reduced, and most assays were run with fresh PBMCs.

The germline CDR1 and CDR2 sequences are MDHEN and SYDVKM. CDR3 size: 16 residues. Points on this clonotype: The target antigen is unknown.

The specimen was naive CXCR3- CD8+ T cells from blood. Subset: CD45RO-CCR7+CD27+CD95- naive CD8+ T cells lacking CXCR3 (TNR3-). The TCR sequence derives from a human donor in good health. Some clones in this sample may be carry-over from other donors' samples. The chain recombines TRBV28 with TRBJ1-1; TCRdb selects TRBD1, and the lack of DNA leaves this call unchecked. The chain's CDR3 is CASIGVGERVNTEAFF. The entire variable domain, with the rest obtained from reference TRBV28 and TRBJ1-1, is as follows: DVKVTQSSRYLVKRTGEKVFLECVQDMDHENMFWYRQDPGLGLRLIYFSYDVKMKEKGDIPEGYSVSREKKERFSLILESASTNQTSMYLCASIGVGERVNTEAFFGQGTRLTVV.